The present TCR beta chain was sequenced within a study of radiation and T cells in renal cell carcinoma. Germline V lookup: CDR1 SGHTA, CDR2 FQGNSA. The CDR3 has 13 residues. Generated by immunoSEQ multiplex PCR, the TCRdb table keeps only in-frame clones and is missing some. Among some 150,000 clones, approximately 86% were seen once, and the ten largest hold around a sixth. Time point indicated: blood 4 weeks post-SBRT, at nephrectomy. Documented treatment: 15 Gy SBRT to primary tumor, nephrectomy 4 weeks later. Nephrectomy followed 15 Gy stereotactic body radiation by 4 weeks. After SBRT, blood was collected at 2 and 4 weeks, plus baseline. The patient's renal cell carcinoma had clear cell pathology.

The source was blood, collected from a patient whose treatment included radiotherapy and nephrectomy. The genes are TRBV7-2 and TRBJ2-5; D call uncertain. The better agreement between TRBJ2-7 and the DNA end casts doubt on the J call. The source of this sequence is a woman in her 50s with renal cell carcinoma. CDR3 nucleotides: TGTGCCAGCAGCTCAAGGAGCTCCTACGAGCAGTACTTC. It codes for CASSSRSSYEQYF.